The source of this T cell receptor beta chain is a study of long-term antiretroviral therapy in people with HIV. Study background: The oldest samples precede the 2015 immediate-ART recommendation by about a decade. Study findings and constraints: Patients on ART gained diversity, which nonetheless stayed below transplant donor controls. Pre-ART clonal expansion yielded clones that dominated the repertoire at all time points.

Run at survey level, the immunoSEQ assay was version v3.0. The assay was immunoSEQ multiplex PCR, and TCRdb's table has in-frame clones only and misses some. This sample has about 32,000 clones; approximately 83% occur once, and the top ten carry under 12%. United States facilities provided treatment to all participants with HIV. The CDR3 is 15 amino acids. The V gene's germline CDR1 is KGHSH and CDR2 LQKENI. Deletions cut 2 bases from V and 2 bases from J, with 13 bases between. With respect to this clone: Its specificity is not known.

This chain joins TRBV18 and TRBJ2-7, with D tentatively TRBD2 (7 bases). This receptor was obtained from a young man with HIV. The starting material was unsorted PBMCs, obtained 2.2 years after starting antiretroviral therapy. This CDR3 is CASSPTGGLTYEQYF. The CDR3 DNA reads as TGTGCCAGCTCACCAACGGGGGGCTTAACCTACGAGCAGTACTTC.